Below, 9 T cell receptor beta chains from the same sample are listed, as sequenced in a study of identifying expanded T cells in peripheral blood. The repertoire was sequenced with immunoSEQ multiplex PCR; TCRdb's copy has only in-frame clones and lacks some. The sample records 70,000 to 95,000 clones, 88% being singletons. The sample was blood. These receptors all come from a person between 18 and 69 years old in good health.

The chain uses TRBV2 and TRBJ1-2; possibly TRBD1 for D (6 bases). Germline CDR1 is SNHLY and CDR2 is FYNNEI. V gave up 7 bases and J gave up 0 bases, with 15 bases separating them. The CDR3 totals 15 residues. The CDR3 loop reads CASKATGLANYGYTF. The CDR3 DNA reads TGTGCCAGCAAAGCCACAGGGTTAGCTAACTATGGCTACACCTTC.

V usage is TRBV9 and J usage is TRBJ1-1; 8 bases map to TRBD1. This CDR3 has 15 residues. The germline gives CDR1 SGDLS, CDR2 YYNGEE. V was clipped by 4 bases and J by 3 bases; unmatched bases: 8. The CDR3 DNA reads TGTGCCAGCAGCACCGGACAGGGATTTTACACTGAAGCTTTCTTT. Translated, it gives CASSTGQGFYTEAFF.

The rearrangement joins TRBV4-1 to TRBJ2-5; 11 bases are shared with TRBD2. CDR3 length: 14 residues. Germline V gene data show CDR1 as MGHRA and CDR2 as YSYEKL. V dropped 4 bases and J dropped 7; count of bases not matched to a gene: 5. CDR3 region: CASSPGLAVGTQYF. The DNA for the CDR3 is TGCGCCAGCAGCCCGGGACTAGCGGTGGGGACCCAGTACTTC.

V usage is TRBV27 and J usage is TRBJ2-6; D is unresolved. Germline CDR1 reads MNHEY; CDR2 reads SMNVEV (reference sequence). The V and J ends lost 3 bases and 0 bases respectively, with 6 bases between them. This CDR3 has 15 residues. The CDR3 spells CASSFGNSGANVLTF. The CDR3 region has the DNA TGTGCCAGCAGTTTTGGGAACTCTGGGGCCAACGTCCTGACTTTC.

This rearrangement joins TRBV25-1 to TRBJ1-5; 9 nucleotides match TRBD1. CDR3 length equals 15 residues. Germline assignment: CDR1 MGHDK and CDR2 SYGVNS. V trimming: 6 bases; J trimming: 1 base; junction bases outside the gene matches: 4. The CDR3: CASSLGQGSNQPQHF. The CDR3 coding sequence is TGTGCCAGCAGCCTCGGACAGGGGAGCAATCAGCCCCAGCATTTT.

DNA for the CDR3: TGTGCCAGCAGAGGAACAGGGCCGGTCACTGAAGCTTTCTTT. Encoded protein: CASRGTGPVTEAFF. The genes are TRBV6-5 and TRBJ1-1, with D possibly TRBD1 on 6 matching bases. The germline gives CDR1 MNHEY, CDR2 SVGAGI. The CDR3 spans 14 residues. The V end lost 6 bases, the J end lost 4 bases, and 15 bases lay between the germline ends.

V gene TRBV6-4 combines with J gene TRBJ2-3; the D call may be TRBD1 or TRBD2 (6 bases each). The CDR3 covers 14 residues. Germline V gives CDR1 MRHNA, CDR2 SNTAGT. V lost 6 bases, J lost 4 bases, and 14 bases lay in between. CDR3 region: CASSLQEGADTQYF. The DNA for the CDR3 is TGTGCCAGCAGCCTGCAGGAGGGGGCAGATACGCAGTATTTT.

The rearrangement uses TRBV18 and TRBJ1-2; TRBD1 matches at 9 bases. CDR1 is KGHSH, CDR2 LQKENI, per germline. The CDR3 covers 17 residues. V lost 5 bases to trimming and J lost 4 bases; unmatched junction nucleotides: 14. CDR3 loop: CASSATGGDDGRYGYTF. In DNA, the CDR3 is TGTGCCAGCTCAGCGACAGGGGGGGACGATGGTCGCTATGGCTACACCTTC. Combining the CDR3 with reference TRBV18 and TRBJ1-2 gives the whole variable domain NAGVMQNPRHLVRRRGQEARLRCSPMKGHSHVYWYRQLPEEGLKFMVYLQKENIIDESGMPKERFSAEFPKEGPSILRIQQVVRGDSAAYFCASSATGGDDGRYGYTFGSGTRLTVV.

This clone turned up a few times. J is TRBJ2-5 and V is TRBV5-6, with TRBD2 matching 7 bases. This CDR3 is built from 15 residues. Germline CDR1 and CDR2: SGHDT and YYEEEE. V was clipped by 6 bases and J by 5 bases; unmatched bases: 13. CDR3 in DNA: TGTGCCAGCACCAACTGGGGAGGGACTACCGAGACCCAGTACTTC. Translation: CASTNWGGTTETQYF.